Listed here are 13 T cell receptor beta chains from one sample, sequenced in a study of T cells in localized non-small cell lung cancer. Produced via immunoSEQ multiplex PCR; TCRdb's table is partial and in-frame only. Counted here are tens of thousands of clones, approximately 84% occurring once; the ten biggest clones make up under 3.5%. Specimen: peripheral blood, collected before any cancer treatment. Receptors originate from a man aged 35 to 69 with stage I lung adenocarcinoma.

As concerns this clone: The same CDR3 can be traced to other DNA sequences in this sample. The chain employs TRBV15 and TRBJ1-5, with a possible D match to TRBD1 (6 bases). This CDR3 is built from 15 residues. Between the trimmed V and J ends, which lost 2 bases and 0 bases, there was a span of 8 bases. Germline-derived CDR1 and CDR2 are LNHNV and YYDKDF (reference sequence). CDR3 region: CATSRTGNSNQPQHF. The DNA for the CDR3 is TGTGCCACCAGCAGAACAGGGAATAGCAATCAGCCCCAGCATTTT. The entire variable domain, with the rest obtained from reference TRBV15 and TRBJ1-5, is as follows: DAMVIQNPRYQVTQFGKPVTLSCSQTLNHNVMYWYQQKSSQAPKLLFHYYDKDFNNEADTPDNFQSRRPNTSFCFLDIRSPGLGDTAMYLCATSRTGNSNQPQHFGDGTRLSIL.

This clone appeared a few times. V gene TRBV14 combines with J gene TRBJ2-7; 9 bases are a match to TRBD1. The CDR3 is 17 residues long. Trimming at V came to 0 bases and at J to 5 bases, leaving 11 bases not matched to a gene. CDR1 and CDR2 (germline): SGHDN, FVKESK. The CDR3 protein is CASSQDSYRTGVHEQYF. CDR3 DNA: TGTGCCAGCAGCCAAGACTCTTATAGGACAGGGGTCCACGAGCAGTACTTC.

This sequence joins TRBV10-3 and TRBJ1-1; D may be TRBD1 (5 bases). V was clipped by 2 bases and J by 5 bases, with 12 bases between them. This CDR3 comprises 14 residues. In germline, CDR1 is ENHRY, CDR2 SYGVKD. The chain's CDR3 is CAISERTPRTEAFF. CDR3 DNA: TGTGCCATCAGTGAGAGGACACCCAGGACTGAAGCTTTCTTT.

The rearrangement links TRBV9 to TRBJ2-1; TRBD2 matches 13 bases. From germline, CDR1 is SGDLS and CDR2 YYNGEE. The CDR3 contains 21 residues. V dropped 5 bases and J dropped 6; count of bases not matched to a gene: 23. The CDR3 protein is CASRIGLGGQTGTSGTNEQFF. CDR3 in DNA: TGTGCCAGCAGGATTGGCCTAGGGGGACAAACCGGGACTAGCGGGACCAATGAGCAGTTCTTC.

V is TRBV10-1 and J is TRBJ2-5; 12 bases match TRBD2. Germline values: CDR1 WNHNN, CDR2 SYGVQD (reference sequence). CDR3 length equals 14 residues. The V and J ends lost 3 bases and 7 bases, in that order; junction bases with no gene match: 3. The CDR3 is CASSELAGGGTQYF. In DNA form, the CDR3 reads TGCGCCAGCAGTGAACTAGCGGGAGGAGGGACCCAGTACTTC.

This chain uses TRBV20-1 with TRBJ2-1; D ambiguous. V was clipped by 1 base and J by 10 bases, with 5 bases between them. CDR3 length equals 10 residues. Germline V gives CDR1 DFQATT, CDR2 SNEGSKA (reference sequence). Here the CDR3 reads CSARVGEQFF. In nucleotides, the CDR3 is TGCAGTGCTAGAGTAGGAGAGCAGTTCTTC.

This clone was detected only once. The V and J genes are TRBV6-5 and TRBJ1-5, with a weak D call TRBD1 (5 bases). Germline loops: CDR1 MNHEY, CDR2 SVGAGI. The germline V and J ends were trimmed by 2 bases and 6 bases, with 14 bases remaining between them. The CDR3 spans 15 residues. CDR3 coding DNA: TGTGCCAGCAGTTACCAACTTTCAGGGAGTCAGCCCCAGCATTTT. Residues: CASSYQLSGSQPQHF.

The chain recombines TRBV5-1 with TRBJ1-1, with no clear D. The CDR3 has 16 residues. V dropped 4 bases and J dropped 5 bases, with 21 bases sitting between them. The V gene's germline CDR1 is SGHRS and CDR2 YFSETQ. The chain's CDR3 is CASSAGVRAGRTEAFF. The CDR3 bases are TGCGCCAGCAGCGCTGGGGTGAGGGCGGGTCGGACTGAAGCTTTCTTT.

This chain joins TRBV7-9 and TRBJ1-4; 11 nucleotides align to TRBD1. CDR3 length: 16 amino acids. Losses at the gene ends were 4 bases for V and 8 bases for J; bases not matched to a gene: 9. Germline V CDR1 and CDR2: SEHNR, FQNEAQ (reference sequence). The CDR3 DNA reads as TGTGCCAGCAGCTCCGGACAGGGGGCAAGTGGGGAAAAACTGTTTTTT. Its protein product is CASSSGQGASGEKLFF.

The chain couples TRBV4-3 to TRBJ1-4, with D unresolved. V lost 5 bases to trimming and J lost 2 bases, with 12 bases between them. Germline CDR1 LGHNA, CDR2 YSLEER. There are 15 residues in the CDR3. Written as DNA, the CDR3 is TGCGCCAGCAGCTTAGCCCGGGTGACTAATGAAAAACTGTTTTTT. Its translation is CASSLARVTNEKLFF.

The gene calls are TRBV28 and TRBJ2-1; D may correspond to TRBD1 or TRBD2 (5 bases each). Trimming stripped 8 bases from V and 9 bases from J, with 20 bases between. The CDR3 length is 14 residues. CDR1 MDHEN and CDR2 SYDVKM come from the germline V gene. The CDR3 here is CASRPGKRGLEQFF. The CDR3 DNA sequence: TGTGCCAGCCGCCCGGGAAAAAGGGGCCTTGAGCAGTTCTTC.

J is TRBJ2-1 and V is TRBV27; no definite D call. This CDR3 has 16 amino acids. The germline V gene encodes CDR1 MNHEY and CDR2 SMNVEV (reference sequence). Trimming cost V 4 bases and J 6 bases, with 19 bases left between them. The CDR3 DNA reads as TGTGCCAGCAGTTCCTTCATTCGTGAGGTCGTCAATGAGCAGTTCTTC. Protein: CASSSFIREVVNEQFF.

The chain joins TRBV28 to TRBJ2-1; TRBD2 matches 11 bases. Per the germline V gene, CDR1 is MDHEN and CDR2 is SYDVKM. V lost 4 bases and J lost 4; bases outside the gene matches: 12. This CDR3 spans 18 amino acids. In nucleotides, the CDR3 is TGTGCCAGCAGTTCCCCGTGGACTAGCGGGTTCGAGTACAATGAGCAGTTCTTC. Translating gives CASSSPWTSGFEYNEQFF.